Each of the 21 T cell receptor beta chains below was sequenced from the same sample in a study of Ad26.COV2.S vaccination and SARS-CoV-2 variants. The method was immunoSEQ multiplex PCR; TCRdb's version includes in-frame clones alone and lacks a portion of them. The data hold about 400,000 clones, with approximately 89% observed a single time. Specified treatment: approximately 18 received Ad26.COV2.S at low or high dose, single or two shots; about 5 received placebo; per-sample allocation not given. After the first vaccine or placebo injection, samples were drawn on day 63. Sample: peripheral blood, taken in a trial of Ad26.COV2.S vaccine versus placebo. These receptors all stem from a person aged 18 to 59 who received the Ad26.COV2.S COVID-19 vaccine or a placebo.

The rearrangement links TRBV21-1 to TRBJ2-1; no DNA check was done on the table's D call, TRBD1. TRBV21-1 is classified as a pseudogene. This CDR3 region has 15 residues. The CDR3 spells CASSIGQLDIDEQFF. CDR3 in DNA: TGTGCCAGCAGCATAGGACAGCTAGACATCGATGAGCAGTTCTTC.

The rearrangement joins TRBV28 to TRBJ2-3, with TRBD1 identical over 9 bases. V shed 8 bases and J 6 bases; nucleotides not matched to a gene: 6. The CDR3 loop spans 13 amino acids. Looked up from germline, CDR1 is MDHEN and CDR2 is SYDVKM. DNA for the CDR3: TGTGCCAGCTCGGACAGGGGACGTGATACGCAGTATTTT. It encodes CASSDRGRDTQYF.

A few counts support this clone. In DNA form, the CDR3 reads TGCGCCAGCAGCTTGGCGACAGCCAGCCAACCCTACGAGCAGTACTTC. Translation gives CASSLATASQPYEQYF. The V call is TRBV5-1, the J call TRBJ2-7, with D possibly TRBD1 on 5 matching bases. There are 16 residues in the CDR3. Per the germline V gene, CDR1 is SGHRS and CDR2 is YFSETQ. Trimming pared 0 bases from V and 2 bases from J, leaving 15 bases between.

The chain uses TRBV19 and TRBJ2-7, with 8 bases that match TRBD2. Germline CDR1 reads LNHDA; CDR2 reads SQIVND (reference sequence). V trimming: 10 bases; J trimming: 0 bases; junction bases outside the gene matches: 17. The CDR3 runs 17 residues. CDR3 DNA: TGTGCCACCCAGGGGTTGGGAGCGGGAGCCGGCTCCTACGAGCAGTACTTC. The encoded protein is CATQGLGAGAGSYEQYF.

The chain has TRBV7-9 and TRBJ2-7; possible D gene TRBD1, 6 bases. V lost 4 bases and J lost 5, with 12 bases in between. The CDR3 is 13 amino acids. Germline assignment: CDR1 SEHNR and CDR2 FQNEAQ (reference sequence). The DNA for the CDR3 is TGTGCCAGCAGCTGGGAAAGGACAGACGAGCAGTACTTC. Translated, it gives CASSWERTDEQYF.

The chain is built from TRBV24-1 and TRBJ2-7, with D perhaps matching TRBD2 (5 bases). There are 14 residues in the CDR3. Germline V gene data show CDR1 as KGHDR and CDR2 as SFDVKD. V was clipped by 2 bases and J by 2 bases, with 9 bases between them. As DNA, the CDR3 is TGTGCCACCAGTGATTCAGACGGGACCTACGAGCAGTACTTC. Its protein product is CATSDSDGTYEQYF.

This clone came up a few times. The rearrangement joins TRBV9 to TRBJ1-2, with D possibly TRBD1 on 6 matching bases. The CDR3 spans 16 residues. The germline V and J ends were trimmed by 3 bases and 4 bases, with 19 bases remaining between them. Germline CDR1 SGDLS, CDR2 YYNGEE. The DNA of the CDR3 is TGTGCCAGCAGCGCGATCACAGGGAGCGCTAGCTATGGCTACACCTTC. Translating it yields CASSAITGSASYGYTF.

Worth noting for this clone: A read error may produce the germline difference seen at one junction end. The chain employs TRBV19 and TRBJ1-1, with unresolved D. The CDR3 is 11 residues long. CDR1 and CDR2 from the germline V gene are LNHDA and SQIVND (reference sequence). As DNA, the CDR3 is TGTGCCAGTAGAATAGCAGAGGAAGCTTTCTTT. Translated, it gives CASRIAEEAFF.

This chain connects TRBV27 to TRBJ2-7; 10 positions agree with TRBD2. V was clipped by 5 bases and J by 5 bases; unmatched bases: 6. Germline V lookup: CDR1 MNHEY, CDR2 SMNVEV (reference sequence). The CDR3 length is 14 residues. This CDR3 is CASSLSGRRNEQYF. The CDR3 region has the DNA TGTGCCAGCAGTCTTAGCGGGAGGAGAAACGAGCAGTACTTC.

The rearrangement uses TRBV6-2 or TRBV6-3 and TRBJ2-7, with no clear D. The CDR3 length is 12 residues. The ends were cut back, 2 bases at V and 5 bases at J, with 7 bases in the middle. Germline lookup yields CDR1 MNHEY and CDR2 SVGEGT. CDR3 in amino acids: CASSYRVDEQYF. CDR3 DNA: TGTGCCAGCAGTTACAGGGTCGACGAGCAGTACTTC.

The chain links TRBV11-2 to TRBJ2-3; D perhaps matches TRBD2 (5 bases). Germline values: CDR1 SGHAT, CDR2 FQNNGV. The germline V and J ends were trimmed by 7 bases and 4 bases, with 21 bases remaining between them. The CDR3 loop spans 16 amino acids. The CDR3: CASNPSRGNWADTQYF. The CDR3 nucleotides read TGTGCCAGCAACCCTTCACGGGGAAACTGGGCAGATACGCAGTATTTT.

This clone was seen once. The chain carries TRBV12-5 and TRBJ1-1, with TRBD1 as a possible D gene (5 bases). The CDR3 spans 16 residues. Germline-derived CDR1 and CDR2 are LGHNT and FRNRAP. V lost 0 bases to trimming and J lost 2 bases, with 13 bases between them. The CDR3 loop is CASGLVLSGGNTEAFF. Written as DNA, the CDR3 is TGTGCTAGTGGTTTGGTCCTATCCGGGGGAAACACTGAAGCTTTCTTT.

The V gene is TRBV15, the J gene TRBJ1-5; tentatively, D is TRBD1 (5 bases). Trimming pared 3 bases from V and 7 bases from J, leaving 13 bases between. The CDR3 is made up of 14 amino acids. Germline CDR1 reads LNHNV; CDR2 reads YYDKDF (reference sequence). The CDR3 here is CATSRGGGEQPQHF. For the CDR3, the DNA is TGTGCCACCAGCAGGGGTGGAGGGGAACAGCCCCAGCATTTT.

The J gene is TRBJ2-7, the V gene TRBV20-1, with TRBD2 matching over 10 bases. There are 14 residues in the CDR3. After removal of 3 bases from V and 2 bases from J, the junction contained 4 bases not matched to a gene. Germline V gene sequence: CDR1 DFQATT, CDR2 SNEGSKA (reference sequence). Here the CDR3 DNA reads TGCAGTGCTAGTCTCAGCGGGAGGGCCTACGAGCAGTACTTC. Residues: CSASLSGRAYEQYF.

This rearrangement joins TRBV19 to TRBJ2-5, with D perhaps TRBD1 (5 bases). Looked up from germline, CDR1 is LNHDA and CDR2 is SQIVND (reference sequence). The CDR3 runs 12 residues. With 8 bases removed from V and 7 bases from J, the gap between germline ends came to 14 bases. The CDR3 spells CASQGISRTQYF. The CDR3 bases are TGTGCCAGTCAGGGCATCTCCAGGACCCAGTACTTC.

CDR3 residues: CASSQDPRDRAWGTEAFF. CDR3 DNA: TGTGCCAGCAGCCAAGACCCGCGGGACAGGGCGTGGGGCACTGAAGCTTTCTTT. The genes are TRBV4-2 and TRBJ1-1, with 9 bases fitting TRBD1. The CDR3 runs to 18 residues. The germline gives CDR1 LGHNA, CDR2 YNFKEQ. With V trimmed by 0 bases and J by 4 bases, 12 bases remained unmatched.

The chain carries TRBV5-5 and TRBJ1-1; D is possibly TRBD1 (6 bases). Germline assignment: CDR1 SGHKS and CDR2 YYEKEE (reference sequence). The CDR3 covers 17 residues. The V gene lost 3 bases and the J gene lost 0 bases, with 18 bases spanning the gap. The chain's CDR3 is CASSYRIQGGLNTEAFF. CDR3 coding DNA: TGTGCCAGCAGCTACCGAATACAGGGTGGATTGAACACTGAAGCTTTCTTT.

This sequence joins TRBV27 and TRBJ2-5, with 7 positions matching TRBD2. CDR3 length equals 15 residues. The V and J ends lost 6 bases and 7 bases, in that order; junction bases with no gene match: 14. Germline V gene lookup returns CDR1 MNHEY and CDR2 SMNVEV (reference sequence). CDR3 residues: CASSPASAGVGTQYF. The CDR3 coding sequence is TGTGCCAGCAGCCCCGCTAGCGCGGGAGTAGGGACCCAGTACTTC.

The chain uses TRBV11-2 and TRBJ2-5, with TRBD2 identical over 7 bases. CDR3 size: 14 residues. Germline-derived CDR1 and CDR2 are SGHAT and FQNNGV. J was trimmed by 3 bases and V by 3 bases; bases with no gene match: 4. The CDR3 sequence is CASSLGLAEETQYF. CDR3 DNA sequence: TGTGCCAGCAGCTTGGGTCTAGCGGAAGAGACCCAGTACTTC.

The chain combines TRBV28 with TRBJ1-4; D perhaps matches TRBD1 (6 bases). The CDR3 has 15 amino acids. Germline-derived CDR1 and CDR2 are MDHEN and SYDVKM. The germline V and J ends were trimmed by 1 base and 5 bases, with 11 bases remaining between them. The CDR3 sequence: CASSLSGARNEKLFF. The CDR3 region has the DNA TGTGCCAGCAGTTTATCGGGGGCTAGAAATGAAAAACTGTTTTTT.

The J gene is TRBJ2-6, the V gene TRBV6-6; TRBD1 is a possible D gene (5 bases). The CDR3 length is 19 residues. The germline V gene has CDR1 MNHNY and CDR2 SVGAGI (reference sequence). V lost 5 bases to trimming and J lost 0 bases, with 20 bases between them. CDR3 sequence: CASSLAPRQLGSGANVLTF. The CDR3 DNA sequence: TGTGCCAGCAGTCTCGCGCCTAGACAGCTCGGCTCTGGGGCCAACGTCCTGACTTTC.